The 25 T cell receptor beta chains below were found in one sample sequenced in a study of Ad26.COV2.S vaccination and SARS-CoV-2 variants. This table comes from immunoSEQ multiplex PCR, and its TCRdb copy is limited to in-frame clones, with some not included. The table lists about 370,000 clones, 89% of them singletons. Noted treatment: roughly 19 received Ad26.COV2.S at low or high dose, single or two shots; 5 received placebo; per-sample allocation not given. Sampling was done on day 63 after the first vaccine or placebo injection. Specimen: peripheral blood, collected in a trial of Ad26.COV2.S vaccine versus placebo. The source of these receptors is a person between 18 and 60 years old who received the Ad26.COV2.S COVID-19 vaccine or a placebo.

V is TRBV27 and J is TRBJ2-2, with D perhaps being TRBD1 or TRBD2 (5 bases each). The CDR3 has 14 residues. Trimming removed 3 bases from V and 3 bases from J, with 8 bases in between. Looked up from germline, CDR1 is MNHEY and CDR2 is SMNVEV (reference sequence). The CDR3 sequence is CASSFGAYTGELFF. CDR3 sequence (DNA): TGTGCCAGCAGTTTCGGGGCCTACACCGGGGAGCTGTTTTTT.

V gene TRBV30 combines with J gene TRBJ2-5; 8 bases align to TRBD1. Trimming took 5 bases from V and 4 from J; bases not matched to a gene: 12. The CDR3 loop spans 15 amino acids. Germline V CDR1 and CDR2: GTSNPN, SVGIG (reference sequence). CDR3 nucleotide sequence: TGTGCCTGGGGTCCCCCGACAGGGGCCCGAGAGACCCAGTACTTC. This encodes CAWGPPTGARETQYF.

The chain links TRBV14 to TRBJ2-1; 9 bases fit TRBD2. Germline CDR1 is SGHDN and CDR2 is FVKESK. J was trimmed by 2 bases and V by 4 bases; bases with no gene match: 3. CDR3 length: 15 residues. The CDR3 DNA is TGTGCCAGCAGCCTTAGCGGGAGAGCCTACAATGAGCAGTTCTTC. Translation: CASSLSGRAYNEQFF.

This chain connects TRBV25-1 to TRBJ1-2; no reliable D call. Trimming took 3 bases from V and 3 from J, leaving 11 bases between them. Germline V gene sequence: CDR1 MGHDK, CDR2 SYGVNS. This CDR3 spans 14 amino acids. The CDR3: CASSDTARDYGYTF. In DNA form, the CDR3 reads TGTGCCAGCAGTGATACAGCTCGTGACTATGGCTACACCTTC.

The chain employs TRBV10-3 and TRBJ2-5; tentative D call: TRBD2 (6 bases). The CDR3 contains 12 residues. The V end lost 11 bases, the J end lost 7 bases, and 17 bases lay between the germline ends. Per germline, CDR1 ENHRY and CDR2 SYGVKD. CDR3 DNA: TGTGCCGTAAAGACGGCGGAGGGGACCCAGTACTTC. It is translated as CAVKTAEGTQYF.

A note on this clone: The sample carries other DNA sequences with the same CDR3. The chain couples TRBV7-9 to TRBJ2-2; 8 bases match TRBD2. Germline CDR1 is SEHNR and CDR2 is FQNEAQ (reference sequence). V was clipped by 3 bases and J by 1 base; unmatched bases: 4. The CDR3 covers 16 residues. The CDR3 DNA follows: TGTGCCAGCAGCTTGGGGCTAGCGGGGAACACCGGGGAGCTGTTTTTT. Translation gives CASSLGLAGNTGELFF. Filled out from reference TRBV7-9 and TRBJ2-2, the complete variable domain reads DTGVSQNPRHKITKRGQNVTFRCDPISEHNRLYWYRQTLGQGPEFLTYFQNEAQLEKSRLLSDRFSAERPKGSFSTLEIQRTEQGDSAMYLCASSLGLAGNTGELFFGEGSRLTVL.

This clone has just one count. The chain couples TRBV15 to TRBJ1-5; possible D gene TRBD1, 6 bases. Per germline, CDR1 LNHNV and CDR2 YYDKDF (reference sequence). Between the trimmed V and J ends, which lost 8 bases and 4 bases, there was a span of 15 bases. The CDR3 consists of 14 residues. In DNA form, the CDR3 reads TGTGCCACCGCACAGGGATCTCCAAATCAGCCCCAGCATTTT. Its protein is CATAQGSPNQPQHF.

The chain has TRBV19 and TRBJ2-7; D is perhaps TRBD1 (5 bases). The CDR3 contains 16 residues. CDR1 and CDR2 (germline): LNHDA, SQIVND (reference sequence). V shed 3 bases and J shed 2 bases, with 17 bases lying between them. The CDR3 protein is CASSISQGFFTYEQYF. DNA of the CDR3: TGTGCCAGTAGTATTAGCCAGGGATTCTTCACCTACGAGCAGTACTTC.

The rearrangement joins TRBV19 to TRBJ1-1; D uncertain. With 5 bases removed from V and 1 base from J, the gap between germline ends came to 14 bases. The CDR3 runs to 15 residues. Germline CDR1 and CDR2: LNHDA and SQIVND (reference sequence). This CDR3 is CASSPAPAANTEAFF. CDR3 DNA: TGTGCCAGTAGTCCGGCCCCAGCGGCGAACACTGAAGCTTTCTTT.

This clone appeared once. The CDR3 is CASGAGTSLDEQYF. The CDR3 bases are TGTGCCAGCGGAGCCGGGACTTCCCTTGACGAGCAGTACTTC. This chain links TRBV6-5 with TRBJ2-7; D is perhaps TRBD2 (6 bases). Trimming took off 8 bases at V and 5 bases at J, with 19 bases between the two ends. The CDR3 runs to 14 residues. Germline lookup yields CDR1 MNHEY and CDR2 SVGAGI.

The V call is TRBV5-5, the J call TRBJ1-2, with D possibly being TRBD1 (5 bases). The CDR3 consists of 13 residues. In germline, CDR1 is SGHKS, CDR2 YYEKEE (reference sequence). The V end lost 0 bases, the J end lost 8 bases, and 11 bases lay between the germline ends. CDR3 sequence reads: CASSLEGRVGYTF. DNA for the CDR3: TGTGCCAGCAGCTTGGAGGGCAGGGTCGGCTACACCTTC.

This clone was detected once. V is TRBV11-3 and J is TRBJ2-6; D remains ambiguous. Per germline, CDR1 SGHNT and CDR2 YENEEA. CDR3 size: 17 residues. V was pared by 7 bases and J by 1 base, with 17 bases between. CDR3 sequence: CASMLRSYESGANVLTF. CDR3 coding DNA: TGTGCCAGCATGCTCCGGAGTTATGAATCTGGGGCCAACGTCCTGACTTTC.

J is TRBJ2-7 and V is TRBV28; D perhaps matches TRBD1 (5 bases). Trimming removed 5 bases from V and 10 bases from J, with 12 bases in between. CDR1 and CDR2 from the germline V gene are MDHEN and SYDVKM. CDR3 length: 11 residues. This chain's CDR3 is CASSTQGTQYF. The DNA for the CDR3 is TGTGCCAGCAGTACTCAGGGAACCCAGTACTTC.

Comments on this clone: The junction shows a germline mismatch at one end, possibly a read error. The chain employs TRBV7-9 and TRBJ2-1; no clear D gene. This CDR3 comprises 12 residues. CDR1 SEHNR and CDR2 FQNEAQ come from the germline V gene (reference sequence). This CDR3 is CASSLANRQPLF. Written as DNA, the CDR3 is TGTGCCAGCAGCTTAGCCAACCGCCAGCCTCTCTTC.

V is TRBV28 and J is TRBJ2-1; D might be TRBD1 (5 bases). The CDR3 has 13 amino acids. Germline V CDR1 and CDR2: MDHEN, SYDVKM. The V and J ends lost 3 bases and 15 bases respectively, with 18 bases between them. The CDR3 DNA is TGTGCCAGCAGTTTCAGGGATGGAGCTTTTTCGTTCTTC. This codes for CASSFRDGAFSFF. Full variable domain (outside the CDR3, taken from reference TRBV28 and TRBJ2-1): DVKVTQSSRYLVKRTGEKVFLECVQDMDHENMFWYRQDPGLGLRLIYFSYDVKMKEKGDIPEGYSVSREKKERFSLILESASTNQTSMYLCASSFRDGAFSFFGPGTRLTVL.

The rearrangement uses TRBV12-3 or TRBV12-4 and TRBJ2-1; D is unresolved. The CDR3 is 13 amino acids. Trimming removed 5 bases at V and 4 bases at J, with 9 bases between. The CDR3 here is CASSPPPYNEQFF. The CDR3 DNA reads TGTGCCAGCAGTCCCCCCCCGTACAATGAGCAGTTCTTC.

This chain joins TRBV6-2 or TRBV6-3 and TRBJ2-3; D is perhaps TRBD2 (6 bases). CDR1 and CDR2 (germline): MNHEY, SVGEGT. The germline V and J ends were trimmed by 4 bases and 5 bases, with 13 bases remaining between them. This CDR3 spans 14 amino acids. The CDR3 bases are TGTGCCAGCAGTTTAGCGCAGGAGGGAGATACGCAGTATTTT. Its translation is CASSLAQEGDTQYF.

J is TRBJ1-1 and V is TRBV27, with 10 bases fitting TRBD1. The ends lost 7 bases at V and 4 bases at J; junction bases unmatched: 6. This CDR3 has 14 residues. The germline CDR1 and CDR2 sequences are MNHEY and SMNVEV (reference sequence). In nucleotides, the CDR3 is TGTGCCAGCACGGGGGACAGGGGTATCACTGAAGCTTTCTTT. Translation: CASTGDRGITEAFF.

The J gene is TRBJ2-6, the V gene TRBV6-6, with D unclear. The CDR3 runs 15 residues. Trimming removed 0 bases from V and 2 bases from J, with 5 bases in between. From germline, CDR1 is MNHNY and CDR2 SVGAGI (reference sequence). CDR3 protein: CASSYSPPGANVLTF. CDR3 nucleotide sequence: TGTGCCAGCAGTTACTCCCCGCCTGGGGCCAACGTCCTGACTTTC.

The chain links TRBV6-2 or TRBV6-3 to TRBJ2-2; 16 bases fit TRBD2. Trimming cost V 7 bases and J 8 bases; bases outside gene matches: 10. CDR3 length: 17 amino acids. Germline loops: CDR1 MNHEY, CDR2 SVGEGT. DNA of the CDR3: TGTGCCAGCACCCCGGGACTAGCGGGAGGGCCTTGGGGGGAGCTGTTTTTT. It translates to CASTPGLAGGPWGELFF.

The V and J genes are TRBV12-2 and TRBJ2-7. TRBV12-2 is recorded as a pseudogene. The CDR3 has 12 amino acids. The CDR3 DNA is TGTGCAAGTCGCTTAGAAGGGTTCGGGCAGTACTTC. It yields the protein CASRLEGFGQYF.

The gene calls are TRBV3-1 (or the pseudogene TRBV3-2) and TRBJ2-1; D not resolved. Germline values: CDR1 LGHDT, CDR2 YNNKEL (reference sequence). This CDR3 is 14 amino acids long. Trimming removed 2 bases from V and 1 base from J, with 6 bases in between. Here the CDR3 DNA reads TGTGCCAGCAGCCAACGGCAGTCCTACAATGAGCAGTTCTTC. This encodes CASSQRQSYNEQFF.

This clone has just one count. The V call is TRBV19, the J call TRBJ2-5; D is perhaps TRBD1 (5 bases). The CDR3 is made up of 15 amino acids. Trimming took 2 bases from V and 4 from J, leaving 14 bases between them. The germline V gene encodes CDR1 LNHDA and CDR2 SQIVND (reference sequence). The CDR3 loop is CASSIRGNSAETQYF. The CDR3, as DNA: TGTGCCAGTAGTATAAGGGGTAACAGTGCAGAGACCCAGTACTTC.

CDR3 in DNA: TGTGCCAGTAGTCCAAGACAGGGGGCGCCGGGGCAGCCCCAGCATTTT. Protein: CASSPRQGAPGQPQHF. The chain links TRBV19 to TRBJ1-5; 10 positions agree with TRBD1. The CDR3 loop spans 16 amino acids. With V trimmed by 5 bases and J by 7 bases, 11 bases remained unmatched. CDR1 is LNHDA and CDR2 is SQIVND in the germline V gene (reference sequence).

The chain couples TRBV10-1 to TRBJ2-3, with 11 bases identical to TRBD2. The V gene's germline CDR1 is WNHNN and CDR2 SYGVQD (reference sequence). The CDR3 has 14 amino acids. The trim removed 4 bases at V and 8 bases at J, leaving 5 bases unmatched. The CDR3 is CASSGSGRAGTQYF. CDR3 in DNA: TGCGCCAGCAGTGGTAGCGGGAGGGCCGGTACGCAGTATTTT.